Listed below are T cell receptor beta chains from one sample, sequenced in a study of blood T cell repertoires in COVID-19. The protocol was immunoSEQ multiplex PCR, while the TCRdb copy is restricted to in-frame clones and leaves out a portion. The table includes 210,000 or so clones, 80% detected once. The sequenced material came from PBMCs or T cells enriched from blood (not recorded which). The receptors derive from a man aged 25 to 40 with acute COVID-19. CDR3s include the opening cysteine and the closing phenylalanine or tryptophan. Fields, in order: D gene, V gene, J gene, clone size, CDR3 DNA, CDR3 protein. D genes are given only for firm matches. Clone sizes are given selectively: once, few, many, or a class where the clone is expanded.

.	TRBV5-1	TRBJ1-6	few	TGCGCCAGCAGCTTGAGGCAGGGGAATAATTCACCCCTCCACTTT	CASSLRQGNNSPLHF
TRBD2	TRBV7-2	TRBJ2-5	.	TGTGCCAGCAGCACACTAGCGAAAGAGACCCAGTACTTC	CASSTLAKETQYF
.	TRBV27	TRBJ2-1	.	TGTGCCAGCAGTTTCGGGCAGGGATACAATGAGCAGTTCTTC	CASSFGQGYNEQFF
TRBD1	TRBV28	TRBJ2-3	.	TGTGCCAGCAGAAGCCTCTGGACAGGCCCAGATACGCAGTATTTT	CASRSLWTGPDTQYF
TRBD1	TRBV15	TRBJ1-5	.	TGTGCCACCAGCAGGGGGGACAGGGTAATGGATCAGCCCCAGCATTTT	CATSRGDRVMDQPQHF
TRBD2	TRBV9	TRBJ2-1	.	TGTGCCAGCAGCGTAAGAGGACTAGCGCCCAATGAGCAGTTCTTC	CASSVRGLAPNEQFF
TRBD1	TRBV3-1/TRBV3-2	TRBJ2-2	.	TGTGCCAGCAGCCAAGGGACAGGGGCGAACACCGGGGAGCTGTTTTTT	CASSQGTGANTGELFF
TRBD1	TRBV5-4	TRBJ1-2	.	TGTGCCAGCAGCCGGGGGGGGGACAGGGAGGCTAACTATGGCTACACCTTC	CASSRGGDREANYGYTF
TRBD1	TRBV5-5	TRBJ1-1	.	TGTGCCAGCAGCTCGACAGGGAGCACTGAAGCTTTCTTT	CASSSTGSTEAFF
TRBD1	TRBV5-1	TRBJ1-2	.	TGCGCCAGCAGCTTGCGGCAGGGGGTTGGCTACACCTTC	CASSLRQGVGYTF
TRBD2	TRBV5-4	TRBJ2-2	.	TGTGCCTGTGGCAGCGGGGTGTTCACCGGGGAGCTGTTTTTT	CACGSGVFTGELFF
.	TRBV6-5	TRBJ1-2	.	TGTGCCAGCAGTTACTCCCCAGGGAACTATGGCTACACCTTC	CASSYSPGNYGYTF
.	TRBV29-1	TRBJ1-4	.	TGCAGCTTCCAGGGCCTCACCATCGAAGAAAAACTGTTTTTT	CSFQGLTIEEKLFF
.	TRBV6-6	TRBJ2-4	.	TGTGCCAGCAGTTCCGAAAACATTCAGTACTTC	CASSSENIQYF
TRBD1	TRBV19	TRBJ1-2	.	TGTGCCAGTAGTATAGGGAGGACAGGGGCCTCCGAAACCTTC	CASSIGRTGASETF
TRBD2	TRBV6-5	TRBJ2-1	.	TGTGCCAGCAGCCGCGGGGGGGCCTTCAATGAGCAGTTCTTC	CASSRGGAFNEQFF